This record looks at one TCR beta chain sequence and its context. Its cognate antigen is unknown. Fresh peripheral blood, roughly 10 ml, was the source of the PBMCs. RNA transcripts provided the source from which TCR beta CDR3 regions were amplified. During a first-round RT-PCR of the TCR CDR3, the HTBI primer set was used. TCRdb reprocessed the multiplex PCR reads with MiXCR, giving one entry per CDR3 protein. The data contain hundreds of thousands of distinct CDR3 sequences, about 14% of them singletons. The CDR3 runs 12 residues. The ends were cut back, 6 bases at V and 7 bases at J, with 12 bases in the middle. The germline V gene encodes CDR1 MNHEY and CDR2 SVGEGT. The sample originates from a study of T cells in Graves' hyperthyroidism and ophthalmopathy. Study background: Any treatment followed the collection of peripheral blood at initial diagnosis. Study observations and caveats: It was a median about 6.5 months before onset that the model predicted ophthalmopathy.

Sequencing was performed on blood. This sequence was found in a young woman with Graves' hyperthyroidism. J is TRBJ1-1 and V is TRBV6-2 or TRBV6-3, with D possibly being TRBD1 (6 bases). This chain's CDR3 is CASSYDRNEAFF. The CDR3 DNA reads TGTGCCAGCAGCTATGACAGGAATGAAGCTTTCTTT.